This entry lists 10 T cell receptor beta chains sequenced from one sample in a study of blood T cell repertoires in COVID-19. Measured with immunoSEQ multiplex PCR; TCRdb has only the in-frame clones, and not every one. This table holds more than 85,000 clones, over 60% found once. Material for sequencing was peripheral blood. The receptor set was obtained from a woman of 80 years or more with active or convalescent COVID-19.

This clone has only a few counts. The V call is TRBV9, the J call TRBJ2-2; 7 bases match TRBD2. From germline, CDR1 is SGDLS and CDR2 YYNGEE. The CDR3 is 15 amino acids. Trimming took 6 bases from V and 2 from J; bases not matched to a gene: 7. CDR3: CASTPSGKNTGELFF. CDR3 coding DNA: TGTGCCAGCACCCCCAGCGGGAAAAACACCGGGGAGCTGTTTTTT.

The CDR3: CASSQLLASGDYNEQFF. CDR3 nucleotides: TGTGCCAGCAGCCAGTTGTTAGCTAGCGGAGACTACAATGAGCAGTTCTTC. J is TRBJ2-1 and V is TRBV4-2; 7 positions match TRBD2. Germline V gene lookup returns CDR1 LGHNA and CDR2 YNFKEQ. The CDR3 has 17 amino acids. V shed 3 bases and J 3 bases; nucleotides not matched to a gene: 11.

This clone was seen many times. J is TRBJ1-5 and V is TRBV7-3; D call uncertain. Germline assignment: CDR1 SGHTA and CDR2 FQGTGA. This CDR3 is 13 amino acids long. V dropped 2 bases and J dropped 5 bases, with 7 bases sitting between them. The chain's CDR3 is CASSLYRDQPQHF. The CDR3 bases are TGTGCCAGCAGCTTATATCGAGATCAGCCCCAGCATTTT.

The chain links TRBV2 to TRBJ2-7; no firm D call. The germline gives CDR1 SNHLY, CDR2 FYNNEI. V was pared by 8 bases and J by 3 bases, with 8 bases between. CDR3 length: 11 amino acids. CDR3 DNA: TGTGCCAGCCGGTTCAACTACGAGCAGTACTTC. Its translation: CASRFNYEQYF.

V and J are TRBV7-3 and TRBJ2-1; TRBD2 matches at 8 bases. The junction had 2 bases not matched to a gene; V was cut back by 3 bases and J by 4 bases. CDR3 length equals 14 residues. CDR1 is SGHTA, CDR2 FQGTGA, per germline. CDR3 in DNA: TGTGCCAGCAGCTTTCTAGCGGGTTACAATGAGCAGTTCTTC. This gives the protein CASSFLAGYNEQFF.

This chain uses TRBV19 with TRBJ2-2; D perhaps matches TRBD2 (5 bases). The CDR3 sequence is 16 residues long. Germline V gene sequence: CDR1 LNHDA, CDR2 SQIVND (reference sequence). The germline V and J ends were trimmed by 4 bases and 5 bases, with 17 bases remaining between them. In DNA, the CDR3 is TGTGCCAGTAGTAGATCCGGGATCCAAAATACCGGGGAGCTGTTTTTT. This encodes CASSRSGIQNTGELFF.

The chain joins TRBV19 to TRBJ1-2; D may be TRBD1 (6 bases). This CDR3 spans 14 amino acids. V shed 1 base and J shed 5 bases, with 11 bases lying between them. Germline V lookup: CDR1 LNHDA, CDR2 SQIVND (reference sequence). CDR3 nucleotide sequence: TGTGCCAGTAGTATAGCTGGGGGCGGGTATGGCTACACCTTC. Protein: CASSIAGGGYGYTF.

With regard to this clone: The junction shows a germline mismatch at one end, possibly a read error. The rearrangement uses TRBV7-7 and TRBJ2-3, with 15 nucleotides matching TRBD2. Germline values: CDR1 SSHAT, CDR2 FNYEAQ (reference sequence). This CDR3 comprises 20 residues. The CDR3 DNA follows: TGTGCTAGCAGCTTAGGAGCATCTGGACTAGCGGGAGGGCCGGGAGATACGCAGTATTTT. This gives the protein CASSLGASGLAGGPGDTQYF.

This chain joins TRBV1 and TRBJ2-7; the listed D gene, TRBD2, was not tested against the DNA. TRBV1 is assigned pseudogene status. The CDR3 is made up of 17 amino acids. The CDR3, as DNA: TGCACCAGCAGCCCCGTCGTAGCGGGGCAGAGCTCCTACGAGCAGTACTTC. Its translation is CTSSPVVAGQSSYEQYF.

This CDR3 reads CASSQGRVPDTQYF. The CDR3 DNA follows: TGTGCCAGCAGCCAAGGCAGGGTCCCAGATACGCAGTATTTT. The chain links TRBV3-1 (or the pseudogene TRBV3-2) to TRBJ2-3; weak D call: TRBD1 (5 bases). This CDR3 is 14 amino acids long. Germline V CDR1 and CDR2: LGHDT, YNNKEL (reference sequence). The germline V and J ends were trimmed by 1 base and 4 bases, with 9 bases remaining between them.